This T cell receptor beta chain was sequenced during a study of T cells in Graves' hyperthyroidism and ophthalmopathy. A few counts support this clonotype. Its antigen is still unknown. A read error may be the cause here, since a much bigger clone is one base away. Amplification yielded TCR beta CDR3 regions, with RNA transcripts as the source. A first-round RT-PCR of the TCR CDR3 used the HTBI primer set. TCRdb re-called the multiplex PCR reads through MiXCR, storing one row per CDR3 protein. The sample has 600,000 to 850,000 distinct CDR3 sequences, under 20% seen once; the top ten hold around 17%. General study findings and limits: A model built on 13 V-J features separated ophthalmopathy from stable hyperthyroidism.

Subjects aged 18 to 65 presented with newly diagnosed hyperthyroidism of less than 2 months' duration. Lactation, pregnancy, other autoimmune disease or uncontrolled infection led to exclusion of patients. Diagnosing involved the use of clinical symptoms, serum thyroxine and TRAb, thyroid ultrasound and orbital computed tomography. From germline, CDR1 is LGHNA and CDR2 YNFKEQ. V dropped 0 bases and J dropped 0 bases, with 2 bases sitting between them. CDR3 length: 13 amino acids. This chain uses TRBV4-2 with TRBJ1-1; D gene unclear. The sequencing sample was made of blood. The sequence was obtained from a woman in her fifties or sixties with Graves' hyperthyroidism that later progressed to Graves' ophthalmopathy. The DNA of the CDR3 is TGTGCCAGCAGCCAAGACGTGAACACTGAAGCTTTCTTT. It translates to CASSQDVNTEAFF.